This record looks at one T cell receptor (beta chain) sequence and its context. Its matching antigen is unknown. The germline CDR1 and CDR2 sequences are SNHLY and FYNNEI. Trimming shortened V by 5 bases and J by 0 bases, and 11 bases separated the two germline ends. The CDR3 extends over 14 amino acids. TCRdb keeps only in-frame clones here, not all; method: immunoSEQ multiplex PCR. Among more than 15,000 clones listed, over 50% were seen once. The entry originates in a study of T cell repertoires in ileal Crohn's disease. Across the study: Every patient was operated on for stricturing (approximately 60%) or penetrating (approximately 40%) complications.

Study-level points and caveats: Endoscopic recurrence occurred in every patient whose clonality exceeded 26.8%.

This receptor was obtained from an adult with Crohn's disease. The chain is built from TRBV2 and TRBJ2-7, with D possibly matching TRBD2 (5 bases). Sequenced material: ileal tissue. The CDR3: CASSRTANSYEQYF. The DNA for the CDR3 is TGTGCCAGCAGTAGGACTGCTAACTCCTACGAGCAGTACTTC.